This T cell receptor (beta chain) was recorded in a study of blood T cell repertoires in COVID-19. Data came from immunoSEQ multiplex PCR; TCRdb stores just in-frame clones and leaves some out. The table has 70,000 or so clones, over 80% seen once. The V and J ends lost 8 bases and 4 bases respectively, with 14 bases between them. The CDR3 is 14 residues long. The germline gives CDR1 ENHRY, CDR2 SYGVKD. The specimen was peripheral blood. This receptor was obtained from a woman aged 45-59 years with acute or convalescent COVID-19. The chain is built from TRBV10-3 and TRBJ2-2; D is perhaps TRBD2 (5 bases). The CDR3 DNA sequence: TGTGCCATCCCCCGGGGTAATCCCACCGGGGAGCTGTTTTTT. Amino acid sequence: CAIPRGNPTGELFF.